In its sample, the clone carrying this TCR beta chain was seen once. The data are from a study of cytomegalovirus exposure and HLA in healthy donors. Primers: 60 Vbeta forward and 13 Jbeta reverse. The method was immunoSEQ multiplex PCR; TCRdb's version includes in-frame clones alone and lacks a portion of them. The table lists over 100,000 clones, approximately 90% of them singletons, with less than 5.5% in the top ten. V dropped 5 bases and J dropped 7; count of bases not matched to a gene: 10. The CDR3 totals 16 residues. Germline CDR1 reads MNHEY; CDR2 reads SMNVEV (reference sequence). Input material: PBMCs. This rearrangement joins TRBV27 to TRBJ2-2; 10 bases map to TRBD2. The sequence came from a woman aged 25 to 39 in good health and CMV-seronegative. The DNA for the CDR3 is TGTGCCAGCAGTCGGTTAGCGGGGGGACCCTACGGGGAGCTGTTTTTT. Translated, it gives CASSRLAGGPYGELFF.